This TCR beta chain was retrieved from a study of Ad26.COV2.S vaccination and SARS-CoV-2 variants (dated by TCRdb to about 2021). Background on the whole study: Vaccine-arm donors came from COV1001, a multicentre, randomized, double-blind, placebo-controlled phase I-IIa trial of Ad26.COV2.S in healthy adults. Ad26.COV2.S was given intramuscularly at 5x10^10 or 1x10^11 viral particles, as a single shot or as two shots 56 days apart. TCRbeta repertoire sequencing served as the tool for gauging how specific and how broad the SARS-CoV-2-reactive T cell receptors were following Ad26.COV2.S vaccination. The TCR-sequenced set comprised approximately 30 samples: some 20 Ad26.COV2.S vaccine recipients, 5 placebo recipients and 8 SARS-CoV-2 convalescent individuals. Trial participants were randomized into five groups of five, in which low-dose or high-dose Ad26.COV2.S was given once or twice, or placebo was given on both occasions. Investigators did not know the trial group allocation while performing experiments and assessing outcomes. Findings and caveats that apply to the study as a whole: After vaccination, substantial breadth of spike-specific CD8+ and CD4+ T cell responses was reported. Comparable non-spike TCR breadth was observed between vaccine and placebo recipients, consistent with only spike being contained in the vaccine. Ad26.COV2.S recipients had higher spike-specific TCR breadth than placebo recipients (P = 0.0014). The study was not powered for comparison of responses between vaccine doses or regimens. According to the authors, total T cell responses may have been underestimated by the TCR breadth and depth analyses.

About this clone: The target of this receptor is not known. The input lacks base qualities; no much larger clone sits a single base away.

The germline V gene yields SGHVS for CDR1 and FNYEAQ for CDR2. Inclusive of the bounding cysteine and phenylalanine, the CDR3 is 15 residues long. The only DNA kept is the CDR3, 45 bases in frame from the first base. The germline ends are 13 bases apart after V is trimmed by 2 bases and J by 5 bases. According to the study, the label for this sample's treatment or condition signals: around 19 received Ad26.COV2.S at low or high dose, single or two shots; about 5 received placebo; per-sample allocation not given. Repertoires of vaccine and placebo recipients were sequenced from samples taken on day 63 after the first injection. In Cohort 1b, roughly 25 adults aged 18-55 years were enrolled at a single site in Boston, USA, between 29 July and 7 August 2020. Ad26.COV2.S consisted of a replication-incompetent adenovirus type 26 vector by which a prefusion-stabilized SARS-CoV-2 spike protein from the original Wuhan strain was expressed.

TCRbeta CDR3 regions were sequenced with the immunoSEQ Assay. After extraction, genomic DNA underwent amplification by bias-controlled multiplex PCR, followed by high-throughput sequencing. The authors' pipeline ran thus. To quantify the absolute abundance of each unique TCRbeta CDR3 region, sequences were collapsed and filtered. T cell fraction was estimated by normalization of TCRbeta template counts to usable DNA, with usable DNA being measured through amplification of reference genes present in all nucleated cells. Repertoire TCRs were annotated as SARS-CoV-2-specific by exact matching of V gene, CDR3 amino acid sequence and J gene to a known reactive TCR set. The reference SARS-CoV-2 TCR set was derived from MIRA and filtered for enrichment in COVID-19-positive ImmuneCODE repertoires, a step that removed public or cross-reactive TCRs. Using the MIRA antigens, annotated TCRs were further analysed by specific ORF or by position within an ORF. Depth was the summed frequency of annotated unique rearrangements, while breadth was defined as annotated unique rearrangements over total unique productive rearrangements. Two-sided Wilcoxon rank-sum tests were applied when comparing TCR breadth between groups. Drawn from immuneACCESS, this table holds only the in-frame rearrangements with V and J called that TCRdb kept. Clones are partly lost; checked studies trace under half to an unresolved V gene and leave the rest unexplained. Clone size and V and J calls were adopted from that table, with D and trimming inferred from the DNA. For this sample the table gives roughly 390,000 clones, of which about 88% were detected only once. Together, the top ten hold more than 3% of the sample.

The chain was built from TRBV7-6 and TRBJ2-1; a tentative D call is TRBD1 (6 bases match). The sample here was peripheral blood, taken in a trial of Ad26.COV2.S vaccine versus placebo. The sequence came from a person aged 18 to 65 who received the Ad26.COV2.S COVID-19 vaccine or a placebo. The DNA sequence is TGTGCCAGCAGCTTACCTTACGACAGGCACAATGAGCAGTTCTTC. Its amino acids are CASSLPYDRHNEQFF.